This TCR beta chain comes out of a study of T-cell reconstitution after alpha-beta-depleted transplantation in children. General observations from the study: Several hundred expanded graft clones reportedly supplied alpha-beta T cells about two months after transplant.

Unique molecular identifiers featured in how the TCRbeta library was prepared. TCRdb re-derived calls from the PCR reads in MiXCR, one entry per CDR3 protein. The sample comprises about 300,000 distinct CDR3 sequences, roughly a tenth of which are singletons, and 7.5% rests with the top ten. This clonotype was seen a single time. The antigen remains undetermined. Trimming took 7 bases from V and 5 from J, leaving 21 bases between them. The CDR3 contains 16 residues. Germline assignment: CDR1 MGHDK and CDR2 SYGVNS. The material sequenced was PBMCs, taken before TCRalphabeta/CD19-depleted stem cell transplant. The clonotype was recovered from a boy under three years old with acute myeloid leukemia, due to receive a stem cell transplant. The chain uses TRBV25-1 and TRBJ2-1; D is possibly TRBD1 (6 bases). CDR3: CASILPPGEDHNEQFF. CDR3 in DNA: TGTGCCAGCATTCTCCCCCCAGGGGAAGACCACAATGAGCAGTTCTTC.